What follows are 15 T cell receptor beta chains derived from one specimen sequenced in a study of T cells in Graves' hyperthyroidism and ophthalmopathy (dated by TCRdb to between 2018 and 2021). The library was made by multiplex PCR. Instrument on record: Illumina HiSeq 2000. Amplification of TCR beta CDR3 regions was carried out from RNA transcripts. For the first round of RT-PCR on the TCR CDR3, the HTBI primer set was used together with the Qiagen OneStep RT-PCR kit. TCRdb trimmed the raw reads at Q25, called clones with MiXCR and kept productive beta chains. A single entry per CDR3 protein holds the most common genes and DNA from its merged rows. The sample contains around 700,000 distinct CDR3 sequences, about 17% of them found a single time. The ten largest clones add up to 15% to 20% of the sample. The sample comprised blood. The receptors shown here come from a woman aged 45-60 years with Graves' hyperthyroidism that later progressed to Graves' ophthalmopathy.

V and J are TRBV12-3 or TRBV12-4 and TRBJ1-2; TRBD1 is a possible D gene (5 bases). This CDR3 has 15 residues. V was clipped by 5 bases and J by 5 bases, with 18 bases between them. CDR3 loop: CASSTLDTFLYGYTF. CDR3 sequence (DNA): TGTGCCAGCAGTACCCTGGACACCTTTCTTTATGGCTACACCTTC.

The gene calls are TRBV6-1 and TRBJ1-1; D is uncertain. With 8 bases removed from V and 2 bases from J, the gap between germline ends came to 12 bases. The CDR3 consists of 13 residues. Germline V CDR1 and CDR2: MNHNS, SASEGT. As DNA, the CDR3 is TGTGCCAGCGCTCGGCACATCAACACTGAAGCTTTCTTT. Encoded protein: CASARHINTEAFF.

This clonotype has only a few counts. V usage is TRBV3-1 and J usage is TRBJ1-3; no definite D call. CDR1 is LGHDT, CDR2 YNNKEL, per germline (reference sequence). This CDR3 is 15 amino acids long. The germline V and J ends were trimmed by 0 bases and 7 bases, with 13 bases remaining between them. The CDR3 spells CASSQDLRLWNTIYF. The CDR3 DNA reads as TGTGCCAGCAGCCAAGATCTGAGGTTATGGAACACCATATATTTT. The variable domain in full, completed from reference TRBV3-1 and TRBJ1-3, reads DTAVSQTPKYLVTQMGNDKSIKCEQNLGHDTMYWYKQDSKKFLKIMFSYNNKELIINETVPNRFSPKSPDKAHLNLHINSLELGDSAVYFCASSQDLRLWNTIYFGEGSWLTVV.

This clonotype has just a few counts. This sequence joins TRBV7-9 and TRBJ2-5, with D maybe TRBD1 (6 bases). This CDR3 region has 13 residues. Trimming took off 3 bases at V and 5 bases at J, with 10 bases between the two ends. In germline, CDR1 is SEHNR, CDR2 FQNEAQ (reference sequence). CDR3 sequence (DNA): TGTGCCAGCAGCTTTGTACAGGGTGAGACCCAGTACTTC. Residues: CASSFVQGETQYF.

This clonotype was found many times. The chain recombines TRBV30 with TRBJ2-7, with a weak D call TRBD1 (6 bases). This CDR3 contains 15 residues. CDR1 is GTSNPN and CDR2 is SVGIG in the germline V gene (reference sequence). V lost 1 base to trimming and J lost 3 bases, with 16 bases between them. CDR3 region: CAWSDGTRVLYEQYF. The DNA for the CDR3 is TGTGCCTGGAGTGACGGGACAAGGGTCCTCTACGAGCAGTACTTC.

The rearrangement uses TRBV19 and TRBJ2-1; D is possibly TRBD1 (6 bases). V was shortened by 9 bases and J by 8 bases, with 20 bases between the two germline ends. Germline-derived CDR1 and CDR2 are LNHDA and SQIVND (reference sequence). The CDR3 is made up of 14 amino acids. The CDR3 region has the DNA TGTGCCAGCTCCGTCGAAAGGGGGAAAGATGAGCAGTTCTTC. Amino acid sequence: CASSVERGKDEQFF.

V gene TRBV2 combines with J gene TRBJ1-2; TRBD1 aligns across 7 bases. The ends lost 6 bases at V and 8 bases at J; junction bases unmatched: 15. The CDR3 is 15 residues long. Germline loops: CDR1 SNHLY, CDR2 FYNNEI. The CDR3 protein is CASSFPGQRVRGYTF. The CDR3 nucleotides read TGTGCCAGCAGCTTTCCGGGACAGCGAGTTCGAGGCTACACCTTC.

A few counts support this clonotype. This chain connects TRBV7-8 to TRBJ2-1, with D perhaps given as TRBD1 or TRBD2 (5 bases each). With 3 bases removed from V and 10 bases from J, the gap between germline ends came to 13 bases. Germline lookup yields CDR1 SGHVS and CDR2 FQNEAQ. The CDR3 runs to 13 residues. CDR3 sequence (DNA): TGTGCCAGCAGCTTGGGGGACGGACGAGAGCAGTTCTTC. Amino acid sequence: CASSLGDGREQFF. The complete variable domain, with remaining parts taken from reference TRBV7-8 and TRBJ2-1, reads GAGVSQSPRYKVAKRGQDVALRCDPISGHVSLFWYQQALGQGPEFLTYFQNEAQLDKSGLPSDRFFAERPEGSVSTLKIQRTQQEDSAVYLCASSLGDGREQFFGPGTRLTVL.

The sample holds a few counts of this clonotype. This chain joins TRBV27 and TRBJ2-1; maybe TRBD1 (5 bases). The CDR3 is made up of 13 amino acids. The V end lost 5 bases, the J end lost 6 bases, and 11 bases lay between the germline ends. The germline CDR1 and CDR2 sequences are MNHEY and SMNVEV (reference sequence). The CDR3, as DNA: TGTGCCAGCAGTCTTACAGGTCCCAATGAGCAGTTCTTC. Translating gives CASSLTGPNEQFF.

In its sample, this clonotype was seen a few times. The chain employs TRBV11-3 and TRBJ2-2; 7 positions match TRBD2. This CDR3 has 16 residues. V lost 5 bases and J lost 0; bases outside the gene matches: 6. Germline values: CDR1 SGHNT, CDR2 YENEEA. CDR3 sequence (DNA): TGTGCCAGCAGCCTCAAAGGGAGGGCGAACACCGGGGAGCTGTTTTTT. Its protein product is CASSLKGRANTGELFF.

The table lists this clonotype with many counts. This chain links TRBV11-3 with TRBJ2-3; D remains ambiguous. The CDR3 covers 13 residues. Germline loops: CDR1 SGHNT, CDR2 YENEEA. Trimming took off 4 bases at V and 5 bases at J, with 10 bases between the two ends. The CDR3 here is CASSSLTEDTQYF. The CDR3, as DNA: TGTGCCAGCAGCTCCCTTACTGAAGATACGCAGTATTTT.

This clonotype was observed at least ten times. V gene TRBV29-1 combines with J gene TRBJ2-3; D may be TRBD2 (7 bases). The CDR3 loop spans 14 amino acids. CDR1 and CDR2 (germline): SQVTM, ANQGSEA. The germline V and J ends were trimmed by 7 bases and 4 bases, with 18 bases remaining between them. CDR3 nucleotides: TGCAGCGCTTGGACCCCCGGGGGGCCAGATACGCAGTATTTT. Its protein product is CSAWTPGGPDTQYF.

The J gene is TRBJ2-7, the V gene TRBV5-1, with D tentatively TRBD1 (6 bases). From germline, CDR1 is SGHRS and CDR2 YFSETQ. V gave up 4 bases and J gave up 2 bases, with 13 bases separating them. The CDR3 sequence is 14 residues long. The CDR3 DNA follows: TGCGCCAGCAGCGCGTTTGGACAGACCTACGAGCAGTACTTC. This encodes CASSAFGQTYEQYF.

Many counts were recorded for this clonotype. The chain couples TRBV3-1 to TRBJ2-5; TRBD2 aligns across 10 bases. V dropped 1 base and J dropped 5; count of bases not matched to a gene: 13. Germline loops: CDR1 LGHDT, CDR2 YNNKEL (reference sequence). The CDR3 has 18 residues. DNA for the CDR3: TGTGCCAGCAGCCAAGCCCGGCTAGCGGGGGCAGTTCCGGAGACCCAGTACTTC. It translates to CASSQARLAGAVPETQYF.

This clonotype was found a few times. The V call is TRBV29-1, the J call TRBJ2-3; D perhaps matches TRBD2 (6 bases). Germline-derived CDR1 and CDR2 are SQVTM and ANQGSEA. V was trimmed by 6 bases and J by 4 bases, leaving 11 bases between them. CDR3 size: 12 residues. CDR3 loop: CSVVLAADTQYF. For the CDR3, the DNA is TGCAGCGTCGTACTAGCAGCAGATACGCAGTATTTT.